This T cell receptor beta chain derives from a study of CD8 T cells in Susac syndrome. In the study overall: Sequenced Susac syndrome patients included roughly six with clinically active disease and eight in remission. Patients with Susac syndrome were therapy-naive, treated with corticosteroids, or treated with intravenous immunoglobulin alone when blood was collected.

Under recently defined diagnostic criteria, the patients with Susac syndrome qualified as having definite or probable disease. Reverse transcription of about 0.5 to 1 ug RNA was performed with random hexamers. Amplification of the TCR beta CDR3 was carried out by immunoSEQ multiplex PCR, which spanned a total of 54 Vbeta and 13 Jbeta segments. TCRdb re-called the immunoSEQ multiplex PCR reads with MiXCR, one entry per CDR3 protein. Of approximately 190,000 distinct CDR3 sequences listed, 90% to 96% were seen once; the top ten hold around 0.092%. Germline lookup yields CDR1 SGHVS and CDR2 FNYEAQ. This CDR3 comprises 15 residues. The V end was cut by 0 bases, the J end by 10 bases, with 13 bases between.

This clonotype was obtained from a human donor with Susac syndrome. The sequencing input was CD4+ T cells from PBMCs. The chain recombines TRBV7-6 with TRBJ1-6; a weak D match, TRBD1 (5 bases). CDR3 sequence (DNA): TGTGCCAGCAGCTTAGCCCCGGGACCCCAATCACCCCTCCACTTT. Its translation is CASSLAPGPQSPLHF. The variable domain in full, completed from reference TRBV7-6 and TRBJ1-6, reads GAGVSQSPRYKVTKRGQDVALRCDPISGHVSLYWYRQALGQGPEFLTYFNYEAQQDKSGLPNDRFSAERPEGSISTLTIQRTEQRDSAMYRCASSLAPGPQSPLHFGNGTRLTVT.